The 20 T cell receptor beta chains in this list originate from one sample, sequenced in a study of cytomegalovirus exposure and HLA in healthy donors. The PCR used 60 Vbeta and 13 Jbeta primers. TCRdb keeps only in-frame clones here, not all; method: immunoSEQ multiplex PCR. The sample has under 120,000 clones, 55% to 75% seen once. Material for sequencing was PBMCs. The source is a man aged 25-40 years in good health and CMV-seropositive.

The rearrangement links TRBV7-2 to TRBJ2-2; TRBD2 matches 7 bases. CDR3 size: 15 residues. Per the germline V gene, CDR1 is SGHTA and CDR2 is FQGNSA. The J segment lost 5 bases and the V segment lost 2 bases, leaving 5 bases of the junction unmatched. The CDR3 here is CASSLWAGVTGELFF. CDR3 bases: TGTGCCAGCAGCTTATGGGCGGGGGTAACCGGGGAGCTGTTTTTT.

The genes are TRBV11-2 and TRBJ2-1; 8 nucleotides agree with TRBD2. The CDR3 loop spans 14 amino acids. Germline CDR1 is SGHAT and CDR2 is FQNNGV. Trimming at V came to 2 bases and at J to 5 bases, leaving 2 bases not matched to a gene. The CDR3 here is CASSLIAGHNEQFF. The CDR3 nucleotides read TGTGCCAGCAGCTTAATAGCGGGGCACAATGAGCAGTTCTTC.

This rearrangement joins TRBV6-1 to TRBJ1-5, with TRBD1 identical over 8 bases. The CDR3 runs to 15 residues. V lost 6 bases, J lost 3 bases, and 7 bases stayed unmatched. CDR1 is MNHNS, CDR2 SASEGT, per germline. The CDR3 protein is CASRTTGVANQPQHF. The CDR3 DNA is TGTGCCAGCAGAACGACAGGGGTTGCCAATCAGCCCCAGCATTTT.

The CDR3 coding sequence is TGTGCCAGCAGAAAAGCGGGGGACTACAATGAGCAGTTCTTC. This sequence encodes CASRKAGDYNEQFF. The rearrangement joins TRBV6-4 to TRBJ2-1, with 8 bases lining up with TRBD2. This CDR3 has 14 amino acids. Trimming at V came to 6 bases and at J to 3 bases, leaving 4 bases not matched to a gene. CDR1 and CDR2 from the germline V gene are MRHNA and SNTAGT.

The table lists this clone with a count of one. CDR3 nucleotide sequence: TGTGCCAGCAGGGAGGGGGCCAGCAATCAGCCCCAGCATTTT. It codes for CASREGASNQPQHF. J is TRBJ1-5 and V is TRBV2; 7 bases agree with TRBD1. Losses at the gene ends were 6 bases for V and 1 base for J; bases not matched to a gene: 3. The CDR3 spans 14 residues. Germline loops: CDR1 SNHLY, CDR2 FYNNEI.

This chain connects TRBV6-6 to TRBJ2-7, with TRBD2 as a possible D gene (7 bases). Trimming stripped 2 bases from V and 0 bases from J, with 11 bases between. The germline V gene encodes CDR1 MNHNY and CDR2 SVGAGI (reference sequence). The CDR3 covers 15 residues. The CDR3 DNA follows: TGTGCCAGCAGTTACGGGGGGGCCTACTCCTACGAGCAGTACTTC. Its protein product is CASSYGGAYSYEQYF.

The chain combines TRBV7-2 with TRBJ2-1; D not certain. V lost 8 bases and J lost 0, with 14 bases in between. Germline V gene data show CDR1 as SGHTA and CDR2 as FQGNSA. The CDR3 runs 15 residues. CDR3 in amino acids: CASSSTASSYNEQFF. CDR3 nucleotides: TGTGCCAGCTCGAGCACTGCGAGCTCCTACAATGAGCAGTTCTTC.

Comments on this clone: Other nucleotide sequences in the sample specify the same CDR3. This chain connects TRBV9 to TRBJ1-3; D is possibly TRBD1 (6 bases). CDR1 and CDR2 (germline): SGDLS, YYNGEE. The length of the CDR3 is 16 residues. Trimming removed 0 bases from V and 3 bases from J, with 13 bases in between. For the CDR3, the DNA is TGTGCCAGCAGCGTAGCTTCCGAGGGGGATGGAAACACCATATATTTT. This sequence encodes CASSVASEGDGNTIYF.

CDR3 bases: TGTGCCAGCAGTTTCGCAGCCGGGACAGGGGTACGGGAGCAGTACTTC. This gives the protein CASSFAAGTGVREQYF. This chain joins TRBV27 and TRBJ2-7; 10 nucleotides align to TRBD1. V lost 3 bases, J lost 7 bases, and 12 bases stayed unmatched. The germline V gene has CDR1 MNHEY and CDR2 SMNVEV (reference sequence). This CDR3 comprises 16 residues.

The count of this clone is one. This chain connects TRBV29-1 to TRBJ2-3; D gene ambiguous. Germline assignment: CDR1 SQVTM and CDR2 ANQGSEA. CDR3 length: 12 residues. The germline V and J ends were trimmed by 3 bases and 3 bases, with 7 bases remaining between them. CDR3 residues: CSVDPGTDTQYF. CDR3 nucleotides: TGCAGCGTTGACCCCGGGACAGATACGCAGTATTTT.

This chain joins TRBV6-1 and TRBJ1-2; maybe TRBD1 (5 bases). Germline V gene sequence: CDR1 MNHNS, CDR2 SASEGT. Trimming took off 2 bases at V and 4 bases at J, with 14 bases between the two ends. This CDR3 has 15 amino acids. The CDR3 region has the DNA TGTGCCAGCAGTGAATTGTGGCAGGGCCTCTATGGCTACACCTTC. Its translation is CASSELWQGLYGYTF.

This chain connects TRBV5-4 to TRBJ1-2; TRBD1 might be the D (5 bases). This CDR3 has 13 amino acids. Germline V lookup: CDR1 SGHNT, CDR2 YYREEE (reference sequence). Trimming shortened V by 0 bases and J by 5 bases, and 8 bases separated the two germline ends. Here the CDR3 DNA reads TGTGCCAGCAGCTTGGCCGACAGTTATGGCTACACCTTC. This gives the protein CASSLADSYGYTF.

The chain recombines TRBV4-1 with TRBJ2-1; D is uncertain. Trimming removed 0 bases from V and 4 bases from J, with 10 bases in between. The CDR3 totals 15 residues. Per the germline V gene, CDR1 is MGHRA and CDR2 is YSYEKL. CDR3 in amino acids: CASSQDSAVYNEQFF. CDR3 nucleotides: TGCGCCAGCAGCCAAGATTCTGCAGTATACAATGAGCAGTTCTTC.

The chain combines TRBV2 with TRBJ1-1, with no clear D. V gave up 6 bases and J gave up 3 bases, with 23 bases separating them. Germline CDR1 and CDR2: SNHLY and FYNNEI. The CDR3 sequence is 17 residues long. The CDR3 loop reads CASRLSPHELTDTEAFF. For the CDR3, the DNA is TGTGCCAGCAGATTAAGCCCCCACGAGCTCACGGACACTGAAGCTTTCTTT.

The rearrangement links TRBV10-3 to TRBJ1-1; tentative D call: TRBD1 (5 bases). The CDR3 contains 17 residues. From germline, CDR1 is ENHRY and CDR2 SYGVKD. Trimming removed 2 bases from V and 1 base from J, with 17 bases in between. The CDR3 reads CAISEPGIGATNTEAFF. The CDR3 DNA reads as TGTGCCATCAGTGAGCCCGGAATTGGGGCCACGAACACTGAAGCTTTCTTT.

The chain links TRBV27 to TRBJ2-1; no reliable D call. Per germline, CDR1 MNHEY and CDR2 SMNVEV (reference sequence). The CDR3 runs to 13 residues. V gave up 2 bases and J gave up 6 bases, with 8 bases separating them. The DNA of the CDR3 is TGTGCCAGCAGTTTAACAGAGTTCAATGAGCAGTTCTTC. It specifies CASSLTEFNEQFF.

The gene calls are TRBV6-1 and TRBJ1-1; D call uncertain. The V and J ends lost 2 bases and 0 bases respectively, with 13 bases between them. This CDR3 has 16 residues. Germline V gene sequence: CDR1 MNHNS, CDR2 SASEGT. CDR3 DNA sequence: TGTGCCAGCAGTGAACCCATCAGTTACATGAACACTGAAGCTTTCTTT. It codes for CASSEPISYMNTEAFF.

The V gene is TRBV6-5, the J gene TRBJ2-7; D is ambiguous. Trimming removed 5 bases at V and 2 bases at J, with 10 bases between. Looked up from germline, CDR1 is MNHEY and CDR2 is SVGAGI. The CDR3 has 13 residues. Here the CDR3 DNA reads TGTGCCAGCAGTACGCCAGGTACCTACGAGCAGTACTTC. This sequence encodes CASSTPGTYEQYF.

The genes are TRBV5-1 and TRBJ1-4; possible D gene TRBD1, 6 bases. Germline V CDR1 and CDR2: SGHRS, YFSETQ. With 2 bases removed from V and 8 bases from J, the gap between germline ends came to 13 bases. CDR3 size: 14 residues. The CDR3 sequence: CASSLGRGGEKLFF. The CDR3 DNA sequence: TGCGCCAGCAGCTTAGGCAGGGGTGGCGAAAAACTGTTTTTT.

Only a few counts were recorded for this clone. This chain connects TRBV5-6 to TRBJ2-7, with a tentative D call TRBD2 (6 bases). The CDR3 spans 14 residues. The germline gives CDR1 SGHDT, CDR2 YYEEEE. V lost 7 bases and J lost 0, with 14 bases in between. CDR3 loop: CASLTRGNSYEQYF. CDR3 DNA: TGTGCCAGCCTGACGCGGGGAAACTCCTACGAGCAGTACTTC.